This TCR beta chain originates from a study of cytotoxic CD8 clonotypes in ibrutinib-treated CLL. Looking at the study overall: Some 10 relapsed/refractory, 15 treatment-naive; some 17 IGHV unmutated.

The V gene's germline CDR1 is SEHNR and CDR2 FQNEAQ (reference sequence). Trimming removed 5 bases from V and 6 bases from J; junction bases left unmatched: 6. The CDR3 sequence is 13 residues long. The protocol was immunoSEQ multiplex PCR, while the TCRdb copy is restricted to in-frame clones and leaves out a portion. Here the sample spans 50,000 to 65,000 clones, about 65% being singletons. This clone was observed once. The sequencing used PBMCs, collected after 12 months of ibrutinib treatment. This chain links TRBV7-9 with TRBJ1-2, with 7 bases matching TRBD1. This receptor was identified in a human donor with chronic lymphocytic leukemia. The CDR3 loop is CASSRNRGDGYTF. CDR3 coding DNA: TGTGCCAGCAGCAGGAACAGGGGAGATGGCTACACCTTC.